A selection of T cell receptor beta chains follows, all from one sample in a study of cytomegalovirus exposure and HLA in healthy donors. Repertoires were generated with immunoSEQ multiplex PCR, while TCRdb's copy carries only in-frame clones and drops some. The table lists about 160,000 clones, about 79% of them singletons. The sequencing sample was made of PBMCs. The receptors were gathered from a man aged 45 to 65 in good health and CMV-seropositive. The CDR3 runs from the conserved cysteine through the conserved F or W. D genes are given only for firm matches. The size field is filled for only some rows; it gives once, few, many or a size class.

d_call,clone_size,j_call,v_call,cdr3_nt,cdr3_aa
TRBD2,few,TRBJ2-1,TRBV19,TGTGCCAGTAGTATCCAACTAGCGGGAGGCCGGAATGAGCAGTTCTTC,CASSIQLAGGRNEQFF
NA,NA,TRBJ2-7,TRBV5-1,TGCGCCAGCAGCTTGGACAGGTCCTACGAGCAGTACTTC,CASSLDRSYEQYF
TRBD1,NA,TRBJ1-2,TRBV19,TGTGCCAGTAGTTTTGGGACAGGGACTAACTATGGCTACACCTTC,CASSFGTGTNYGYTF
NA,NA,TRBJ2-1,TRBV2,TGTGCCAGCAGTGACCACCAGGGGGGTCCCCCCTACAATGAGCAGTTCTTC,CASSDHQGGPPYNEQFF
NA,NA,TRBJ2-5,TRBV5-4,TGTGCCAGCAGCTTGACGCAGGGAGGTTCGGAGACCCAGTACTTC,CASSLTQGGSETQYF
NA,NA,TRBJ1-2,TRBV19,TGTGCCAGTAGTATCGCCAGGGGTAACTATGGCTACACCTTC,CASSIARGNYGYTF
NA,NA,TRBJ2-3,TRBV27,TGTGCCAGCAGTTTAAGGGGAAACACAGATACGCAGTATTTT,CASSLRGNTDTQYF
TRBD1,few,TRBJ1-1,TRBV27,TGTGCCAGCAGTTTATTAGGGACAGCTAACACTGAAGCTTTCTTT,CASSLLGTANTEAFF
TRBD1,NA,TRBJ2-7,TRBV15,TGTGCCACCAGCAGGGGGGACAGGGCTTCCTACGAGCAGTACTTC,CATSRGDRASYEQYF
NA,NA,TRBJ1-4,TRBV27,TGTGCCAGCAGGAAAGACACCACAGTTAGGGAAAAACTGTTTTTT,CASRKDTTVREKLFF
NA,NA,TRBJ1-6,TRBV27,TGTGCCAGCAGTTTATTCCCCGGCACGGGATCACCCCTCCACTTT,CASSLFPGTGSPLHF
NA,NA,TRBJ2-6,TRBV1,TGCACCAGCAGCCAAGGTGGCCTCTCTGGGGCCAACGTCCTGACTTTC,CTSSQGGLSGANVLTF
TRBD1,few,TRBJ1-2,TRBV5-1,TGCGCCAGCAGCTTGGACGGGACAGGGTATTATGGCTACACCTTC,CASSLDGTGYYGYTF
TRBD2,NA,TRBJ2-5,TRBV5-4,TGTGCCAGCAGCTTGGAATTAGCGGGAGGGACCCAGTACTTC,CASSLELAGGTQYF
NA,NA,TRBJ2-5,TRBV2,TGTGCCAGCAGTGCACAGATAGCGAGAAAAGAGACCCAGTACTTC,CASSAQIARKETQYF
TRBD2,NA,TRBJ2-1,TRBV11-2,TGTGCCAGCAGCTTAGGCGGTGGGTGGAGCGGGAGCCCCGTGCAGTTCTTC,CASSLGGGWSGSPVQFF
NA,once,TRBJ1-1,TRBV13,TGTGCCAGCAGCTTCGGGACACTGAACACTGAAGCTTTCTTT,CASSFGTLNTEAFF
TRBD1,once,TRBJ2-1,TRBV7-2,TGTGCCAGCAGCAACAGGGACAGGGGTGGATATGAGCAGTTCTTC,CASSNRDRGGYEQFF
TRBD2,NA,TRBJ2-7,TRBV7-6,TGTGCCAGCAGCTTGCTAGCGGGGAGCTCCTACGAGCAGTACTTC,CASSLLAGSSYEQYF
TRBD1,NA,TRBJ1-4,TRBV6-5,TGTGCCAGCAGTGACGGGACAGGGGAGGAAAAACTGTTTTTT,CASSDGTGEEKLFF
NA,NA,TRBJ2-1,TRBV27,TGTGCCAGCAGTTTGAACGAGTACAATGAGCAGTTCTTC,CASSLNEYNEQFF
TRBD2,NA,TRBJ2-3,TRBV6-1,TGTGCCAGCAGAATTAGCGGGGTGTACACAGATACGCAGTATTTT,CASRISGVYTDTQYF
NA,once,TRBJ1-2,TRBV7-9,TGTGCCAGCACATCGGGACACTTCAGCCACTATGGCTACACCTTC,CASTSGHFSHYGYTF
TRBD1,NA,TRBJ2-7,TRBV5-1,TGCGCCAGCAGCTTGGGGGACAGAAGCTCCTACGAGCAGTACTTC,CASSLGDRSSYEQYF
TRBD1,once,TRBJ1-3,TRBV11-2,TGTGCCAGCAGCCCCCGGACAGGGGGAAGCTCTGGAAACACCATATATTTT,CASSPRTGGSSGNTIYF
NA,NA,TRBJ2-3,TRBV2,TGTGCCAGCAAGGAGACTAGCACAGATACGCAGTATTTT,CASKETSTDTQYF
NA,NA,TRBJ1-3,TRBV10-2,TGCGCCAGCAATCCAAACTCTGGAAACACCATATATTTT,CASNPNSGNTIYF
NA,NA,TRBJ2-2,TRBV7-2,TGTGCCAGCAGCTACGGCGGGCTAGCTTCCGGGGAGCTGTTTTTT,CASSYGGLASGELFF
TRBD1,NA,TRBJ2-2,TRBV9,TGTGCCAGCAGCGTAGAGGGACAGGACACCGGGGAGCTGTTTTTT,CASSVEGQDTGELFF
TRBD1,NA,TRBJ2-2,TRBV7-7,TGTGCCAGCAGCGTAAGTCCCGGGACAGGGGGGGAAAACACCGGGGAGCTGTTTTTT,CASSVSPGTGGENTGELFF
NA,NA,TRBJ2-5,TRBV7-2,TGTGCCAGCAGCTTAAGAGGTGATCGACAAGAGACCCAGTACTTC,CASSLRGDRQETQYF
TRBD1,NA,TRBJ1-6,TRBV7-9,TGTGCCAGCAGCCCCGCACGAGGGACAGGACCTTCACCCCTCCACTTT,CASSPARGTGPSPLHF
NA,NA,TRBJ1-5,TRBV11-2,TGTGCCAGCAGCCAGGGAAGCAATCAGCCCCAGCATTTT,CASSQGSNQPQHF
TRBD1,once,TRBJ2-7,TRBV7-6,TGTGCCAGCAGCCGGGACAGGGGGCACGAGCAGTACTTC,CASSRDRGHEQYF
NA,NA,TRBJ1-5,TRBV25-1,TGTGCCAGCAGTGGCCCCTATAGCAATCAGCCCCAGCATTTT,CASSGPYSNQPQHF
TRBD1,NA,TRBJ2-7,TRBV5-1,TGCGCCAGCAGCTTTGGACGACAGGGGGCAAAGCAGTACTTC,CASSFGRQGAKQYF
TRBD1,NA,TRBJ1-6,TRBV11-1,TGTGCCAGCAGCAGAACCACCGGGACAGGGGTGTCACCCCTCCACTTT,CASSRTTGTGVSPLHF
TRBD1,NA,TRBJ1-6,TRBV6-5,TGTGCCAGCAGCCTGGGACAGGGTTTTCGTTCACCCCTCCACTTT,CASSLGQGFRSPLHF
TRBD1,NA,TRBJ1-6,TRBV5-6,TGTGCCAGCAGCGGACAGGGGGCACCCTATAATTCACCCCTCCACTTT,CASSGQGAPYNSPLHF
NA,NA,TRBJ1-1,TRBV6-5,TGTGCCAGCAGCTATCGGGGTTCTGAAGCTTTCTTT,CASSYRGSEAFF
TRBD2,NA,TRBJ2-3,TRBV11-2,TGTGCCAGCAGCCCATCAATCGGGAGGGCAGAGCGCACAGATACGCAGTATTTT,CASSPSIGRAERTDTQYF
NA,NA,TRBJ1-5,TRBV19,TGTGCCAGTAGGACACAGGAGAATCAGCCCCAGCATTTT,CASRTQENQPQHF
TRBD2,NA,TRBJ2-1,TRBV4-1,TGCGCCAGCAGCCAAGACGGGGGGACTAGCGGGAGTGAAAATGAGCAGTTCTTC,CASSQDGGTSGSENEQFF
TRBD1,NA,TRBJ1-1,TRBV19,TGTGCCAGTAGTATCTCCGGGACAGGGGGACTTGAAGCTTTCTTT,CASSISGTGGLEAFF
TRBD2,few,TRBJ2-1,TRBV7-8,TGTGCCAGCAGCTTAAGAAGGATAGCGGGGTCTGACACTGTCTCCTACAATGAGCAGTTCTTC,CASSLRRIAGSDTVSYNEQFF
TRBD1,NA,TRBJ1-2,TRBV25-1,TGTGCCAGCAGTGGGGGGACAGGGTTTTTTGTTGGCTACACCTTC,CASSGGTGFFVGYTF
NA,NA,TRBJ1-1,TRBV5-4,TGTGCCAGCAGCTTCAGGGCTCAGGACACTGAAGCTTTCTTT,CASSFRAQDTEAFF
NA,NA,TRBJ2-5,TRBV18,TGTGCCAGCTCACCAAGGGGTGTCGTTGGCCTCCAAGAGACCCAGTACTTC,CASSPRGVVGLQETQYF
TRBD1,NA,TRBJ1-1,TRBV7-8,TGTGCCAGCAGCTTAGAAGCGGGACAGGCCTTAAAGGGGAACACTGAAGCTTTCTTT,CASSLEAGQALKGNTEAFF
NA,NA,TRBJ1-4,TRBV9,TGTGCCAGCAGCGGTGGGGTGGCTAGGACAGATGAAAAACTGTTTTTT,CASSGGVARTDEKLFF
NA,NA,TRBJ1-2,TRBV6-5,TGTGCCAGCAGTTACCGGGCCGGGGTAGGTGGCTACACCTTC,CASSYRAGVGGYTF
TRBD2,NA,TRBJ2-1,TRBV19,TGTGCCAGTAGCACGGGACTATCCAATGAGCAGTTCTTC,CASSTGLSNEQFF
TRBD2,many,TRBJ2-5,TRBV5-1,TGCGCCAGCAGCTTTATAGGGACTAGCTCTAAAATGGGAGAGACCCAGTACTTC,CASSFIGTSSKMGETQYF
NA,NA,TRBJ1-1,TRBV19,TGTGCCAGTAGTAACCCGGGACACCTGAACACTGAAGCTTTCTTT,CASSNPGHLNTEAFF
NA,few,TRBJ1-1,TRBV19,TGTGCCAGTAGGTTGGTGGCGGGGTGGACTGAAGCTTTCTTT,CASRLVAGWTEAFF
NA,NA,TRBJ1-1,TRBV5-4,TGTGCCAGCAGCTTGGTAGGGCCCCAGGGGAACACTGAAGCTTTCTTT,CASSLVGPQGNTEAFF
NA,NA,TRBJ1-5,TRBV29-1,TGCAGCGTTGTAGTAGCGGGGAATCAGCCCCAGCATTTT,CSVVVAGNQPQHF